The T cell receptor beta chain under discussion was sequenced for a study of cytomegalovirus exposure and HLA in healthy donors. Study context: Both the 120 validation repertoires and the 500 to 700 first-cohort repertoires used the same platform, as reported by a later analysis.

Whole-study results and caveats: Rarity characterized most TCR sequences, yet some public TCRs appeared in many donors. In vitro work confirmed that a few CMV-associated chains recognize CMV antigens.

Using immunoSEQ multiplex PCR, the repertoire was profiled, and TCRdb retains in-frame clones only, with some absent. This table holds about 95,000 clones, approximately 81% found once. CDR3 size: 14 residues. The germline CDR1 and CDR2 sequences are SEHNR and FQNEAQ (reference sequence). J was trimmed by 2 bases and V by 4 bases; bases with no gene match: 3. As to this clone: Its antigen remains unknown.

The study drew the donors from its approximately 120-subject validation cohort, separate from the 666-subject first cohort. The source material was PBMCs. The V gene is TRBV7-9, the J gene TRBJ2-3; 7 bases are a match to TRBD2. The sequence was obtained from a man between 18 and 29 years old in good health and CMV-seropositive. Here the CDR3 DNA reads TGTGCCAGCAGCTACCTAGCGGACACAGATACGCAGTATTTT. Encoded protein: CASSYLADTDTQYF.